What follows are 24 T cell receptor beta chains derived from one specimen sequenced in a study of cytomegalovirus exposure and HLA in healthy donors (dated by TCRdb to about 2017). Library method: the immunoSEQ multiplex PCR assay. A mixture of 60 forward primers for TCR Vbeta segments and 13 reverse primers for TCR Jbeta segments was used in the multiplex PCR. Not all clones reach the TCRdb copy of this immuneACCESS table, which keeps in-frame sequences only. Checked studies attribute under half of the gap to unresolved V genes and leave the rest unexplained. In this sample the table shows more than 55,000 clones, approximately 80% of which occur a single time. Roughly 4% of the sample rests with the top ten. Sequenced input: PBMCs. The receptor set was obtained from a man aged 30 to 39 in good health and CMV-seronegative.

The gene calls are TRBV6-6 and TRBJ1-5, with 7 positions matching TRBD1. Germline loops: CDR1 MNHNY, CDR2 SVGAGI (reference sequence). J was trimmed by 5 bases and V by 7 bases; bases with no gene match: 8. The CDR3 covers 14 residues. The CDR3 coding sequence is TGTGCCAGCACCCCAGGGGGTGGGCATCAGCCCCAGCATTTT. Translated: CASTPGGGHQPQHF.

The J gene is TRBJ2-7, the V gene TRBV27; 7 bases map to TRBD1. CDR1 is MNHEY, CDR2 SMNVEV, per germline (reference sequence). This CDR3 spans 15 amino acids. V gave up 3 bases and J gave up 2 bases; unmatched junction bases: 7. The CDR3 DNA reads TGTGCCAGCAGTTTGGCCCGGGACAGCCCCTACGAGCAGTACTTC. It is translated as CASSLARDSPYEQYF.

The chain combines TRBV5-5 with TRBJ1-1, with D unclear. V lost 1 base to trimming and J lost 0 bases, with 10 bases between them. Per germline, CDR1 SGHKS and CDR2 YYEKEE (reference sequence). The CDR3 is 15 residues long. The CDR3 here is CASSLSGLLNTEAFF. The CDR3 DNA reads TGTGCCAGCAGCTTGTCAGGACTCTTGAACACTGAAGCTTTCTTT.

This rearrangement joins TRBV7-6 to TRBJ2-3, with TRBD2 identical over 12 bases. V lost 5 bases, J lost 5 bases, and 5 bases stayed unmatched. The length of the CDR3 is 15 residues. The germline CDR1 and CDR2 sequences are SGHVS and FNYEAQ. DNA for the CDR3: TGTGCCAGCAGCAGACTAGCGGGAGTTGGAGATACGCAGTATTTT. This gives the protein CASSRLAGVGDTQYF.

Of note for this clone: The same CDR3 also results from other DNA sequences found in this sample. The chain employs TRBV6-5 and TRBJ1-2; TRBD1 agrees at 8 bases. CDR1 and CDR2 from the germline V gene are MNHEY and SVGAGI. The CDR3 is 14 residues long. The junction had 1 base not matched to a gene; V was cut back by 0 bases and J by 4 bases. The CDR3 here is CASSYSQGGYGYTF. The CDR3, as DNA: TGTGCCAGCAGTTACTCACAGGGGGGCTATGGCTACACCTTC.

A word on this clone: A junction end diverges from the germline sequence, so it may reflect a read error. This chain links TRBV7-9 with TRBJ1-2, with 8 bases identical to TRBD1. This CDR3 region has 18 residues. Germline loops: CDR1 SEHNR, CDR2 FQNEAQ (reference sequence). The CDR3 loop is CSSSPGLRSDRVQYGYTF. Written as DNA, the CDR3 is TGTTCCAGCAGCCCCGGATTGCGCTCGGACAGGGTGCAATATGGCTACACCTTC.

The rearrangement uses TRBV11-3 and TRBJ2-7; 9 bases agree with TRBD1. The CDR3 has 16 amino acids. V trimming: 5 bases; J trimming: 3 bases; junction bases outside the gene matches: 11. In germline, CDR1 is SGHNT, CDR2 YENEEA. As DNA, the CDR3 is TGTGCCAGCAGCCCAAACCCCACAGGGGGCGGCTACGAGCAGTACTTC. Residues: CASSPNPTGGGYEQYF.

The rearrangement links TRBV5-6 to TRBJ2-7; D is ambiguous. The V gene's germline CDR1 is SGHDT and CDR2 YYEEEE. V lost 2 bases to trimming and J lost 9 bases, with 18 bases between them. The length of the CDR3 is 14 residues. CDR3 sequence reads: CASSFSAPTVAQYF. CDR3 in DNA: TGTGCCAGCAGCTTCAGCGCGCCAACTGTGGCGCAGTACTTC.

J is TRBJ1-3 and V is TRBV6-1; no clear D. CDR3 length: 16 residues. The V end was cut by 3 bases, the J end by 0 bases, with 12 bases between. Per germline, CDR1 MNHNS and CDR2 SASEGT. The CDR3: CASSDEGKGSGNTIYF. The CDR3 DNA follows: TGTGCCAGCAGTGACGAGGGAAAGGGCTCTGGAAACACCATATATTTT.

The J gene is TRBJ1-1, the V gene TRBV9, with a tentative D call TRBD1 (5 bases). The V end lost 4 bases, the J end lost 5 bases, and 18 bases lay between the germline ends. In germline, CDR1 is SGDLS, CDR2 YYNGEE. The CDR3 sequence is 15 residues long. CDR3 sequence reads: CASSPRGYDGTEAFF. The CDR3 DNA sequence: TGTGCCAGCAGCCCCCGGGGGTACGATGGGACTGAAGCTTTCTTT.

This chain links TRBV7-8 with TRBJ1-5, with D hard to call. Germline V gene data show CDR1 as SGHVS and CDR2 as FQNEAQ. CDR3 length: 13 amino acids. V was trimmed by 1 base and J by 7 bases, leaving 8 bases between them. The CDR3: CASSLDREQPQHF. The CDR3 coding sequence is TGTGCCAGCAGCTTAGACAGAGAACAGCCCCAGCATTTT.

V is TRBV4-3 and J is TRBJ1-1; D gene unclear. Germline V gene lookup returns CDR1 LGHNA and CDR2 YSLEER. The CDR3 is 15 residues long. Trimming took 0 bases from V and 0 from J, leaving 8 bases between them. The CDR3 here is CASSQDRGLNTEAFF. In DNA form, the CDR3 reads TGCGCCAGCAGCCAAGATCGGGGTTTGAACACTGAAGCTTTCTTT.

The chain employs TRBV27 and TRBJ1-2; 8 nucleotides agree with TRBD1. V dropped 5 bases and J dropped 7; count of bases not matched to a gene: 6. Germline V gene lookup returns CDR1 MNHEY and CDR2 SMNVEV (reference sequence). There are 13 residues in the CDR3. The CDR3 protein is CASSHDRGGGYTF. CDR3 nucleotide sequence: TGTGCCAGCAGTCATGACAGGGGAGGTGGCTACACCTTC.

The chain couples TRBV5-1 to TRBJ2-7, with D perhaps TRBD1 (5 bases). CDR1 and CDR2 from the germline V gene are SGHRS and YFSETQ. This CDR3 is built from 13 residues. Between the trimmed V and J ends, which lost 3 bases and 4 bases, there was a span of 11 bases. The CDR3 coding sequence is TGCGCCAGCAGCTCGACAGCTTCATACGAGCAGTACTTC. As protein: CASSSTASYEQYF.

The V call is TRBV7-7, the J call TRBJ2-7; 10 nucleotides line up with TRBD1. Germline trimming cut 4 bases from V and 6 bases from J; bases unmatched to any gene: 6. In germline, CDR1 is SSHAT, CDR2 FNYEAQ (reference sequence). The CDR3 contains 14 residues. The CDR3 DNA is TGTGCCAGCAGCTCCCGGGACAGGGGTAGCGAGCAGTACTTC. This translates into CASSSRDRGSEQYF.

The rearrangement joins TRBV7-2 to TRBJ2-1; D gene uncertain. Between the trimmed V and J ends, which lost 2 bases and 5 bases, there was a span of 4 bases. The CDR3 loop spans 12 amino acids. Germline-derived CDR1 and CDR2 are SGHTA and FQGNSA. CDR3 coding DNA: TGTGCCAGCAGCTTAATAAACAATGAGCAGTTCTTC. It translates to CASSLINNEQFF.

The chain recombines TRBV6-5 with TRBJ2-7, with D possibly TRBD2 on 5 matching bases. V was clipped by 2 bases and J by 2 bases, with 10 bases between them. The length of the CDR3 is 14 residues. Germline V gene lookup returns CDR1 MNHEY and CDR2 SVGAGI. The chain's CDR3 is CASSYGESTYEQYF. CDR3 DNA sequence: TGTGCCAGCAGTTACGGGGAGAGTACCTACGAGCAGTACTTC.

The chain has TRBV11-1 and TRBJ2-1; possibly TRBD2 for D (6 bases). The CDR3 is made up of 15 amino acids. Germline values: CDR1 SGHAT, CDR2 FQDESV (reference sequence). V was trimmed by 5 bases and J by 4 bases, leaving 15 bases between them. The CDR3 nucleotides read TGTGCCAGCAGCCCGCGGGGTCTTGATTACAATGAGCAGTTCTTC. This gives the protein CASSPRGLDYNEQFF.

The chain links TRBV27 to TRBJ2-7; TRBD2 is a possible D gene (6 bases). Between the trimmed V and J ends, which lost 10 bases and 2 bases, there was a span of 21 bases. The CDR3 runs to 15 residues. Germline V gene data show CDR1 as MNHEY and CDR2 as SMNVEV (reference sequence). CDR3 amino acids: CATRLGLSGPYEQYF. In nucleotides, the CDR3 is TGTGCCACCAGACTAGGGCTTAGCGGTCCCTACGAGCAGTACTTC.

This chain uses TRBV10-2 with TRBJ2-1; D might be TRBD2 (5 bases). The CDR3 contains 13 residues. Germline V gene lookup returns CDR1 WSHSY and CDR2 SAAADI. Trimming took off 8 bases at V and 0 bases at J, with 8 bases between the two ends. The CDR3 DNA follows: TGCGCCAGCGGGAGTGCCTCCTACAATGAGCAGTTCTTC. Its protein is CASGSASYNEQFF.

The CDR3 protein is CASSPAGRSTDTQYF. In DNA form, the CDR3 reads TGTGCCAGCAGCCCCGCGGGCAGGAGCACAGATACGCAGTATTTT. This chain links TRBV4-2 with TRBJ2-3; tentative D call: TRBD2 (5 bases). V lost 4 bases and J 0 bases, leaving 11 bases between the germline ends. This CDR3 spans 15 amino acids. Germline assignment: CDR1 LGHNA and CDR2 YNFKEQ.

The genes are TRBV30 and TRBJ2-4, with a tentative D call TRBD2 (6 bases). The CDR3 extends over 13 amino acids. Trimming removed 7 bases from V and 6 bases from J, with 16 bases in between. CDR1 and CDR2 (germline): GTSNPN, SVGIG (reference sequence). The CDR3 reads CASTGEDGNIQYF. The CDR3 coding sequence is TGTGCCTCGACCGGGGAGGACGGAAACATTCAGTACTTC. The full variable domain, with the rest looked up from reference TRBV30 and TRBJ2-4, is SQTIHQWPATLVQPVGSPLSLECTVEGTSNPNLYWYRQAAGRGLQLLFYSVGIGQISSEVPQNLSASRPQDRQFILSSKKLLLSDSGFYLCASTGEDGNIQYFGAGTRLSVL.

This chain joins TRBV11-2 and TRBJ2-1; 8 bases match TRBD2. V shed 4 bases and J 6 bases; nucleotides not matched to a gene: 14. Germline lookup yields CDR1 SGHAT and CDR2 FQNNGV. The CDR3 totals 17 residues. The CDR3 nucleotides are TGTGCCAGCAGCTCGGGAGCCGGAACTAGCGGTTTCAATGAGCAGTTCTTC. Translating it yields CASSSGAGTSGFNEQFF.

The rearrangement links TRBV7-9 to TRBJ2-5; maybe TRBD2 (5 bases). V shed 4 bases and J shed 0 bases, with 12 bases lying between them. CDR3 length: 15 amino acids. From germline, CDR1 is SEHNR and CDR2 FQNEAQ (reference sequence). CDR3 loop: CASSSTPGYQETQYF. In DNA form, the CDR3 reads TGTGCCAGCAGCTCAACACCGGGGTACCAAGAGACCCAGTACTTC.